This paragraph covers one T cell receptor beta chain sequence. Its target is unknown. These data belong to a study of graft-versus-host responses after intestinal transplantation. Study-level background: The recipients all started with anti-thymocyte globulin induction and then took tacrolimus and steroids for 2 to 3 years. Points from the study as a whole: Recipient marrow held GvH clones, some first seen in ileum or blood. The presence of high graft-versus-host to host-versus-graft clonal ratios in allografts characterized patients with graft-donor T cell macrochimerism. With peak circulating GvH clone levels came an association with early post-transplant HvG declines.

Sequencing used immunoSEQ multiplex PCR; TCRdb keeps in-frame clones, though not all of them. The sample carries 50,000 to 75,000 clones, 85% to 95% recorded once. The germline V and J ends were trimmed by 5 bases and 7 bases, with 23 bases remaining between them. Germline V gene sequence: CDR1 SGHAT, CDR2 FQNNGV. The length of the CDR3 is 16 residues. The receptor's source is a human donor who was the organ donor for an intestinal transplant. The starting material was unstimulated CD4+ T cells sorted from spleen or lymph node cells, obtained before transplant. V gene TRBV11-2 combines with J gene TRBJ2-5; D is uncertain. The chain's CDR3 is CASSRIEGLSAVTQYF. DNA of the CDR3: TGTGCCAGCAGCCGTATAGAAGGGCTTTCGGCTGTGACCCAGTACTTC.